One sample yielded the 30 T cell receptor beta chains listed below, sequenced in a study of human T cells and chemical hapten exposure. Time point described: patch test 1, 2 weeks after DPC sensitization. Treatment of the sample: therapeutic diphenylcyclopropenone sensitization with weekly scalp DPC. MiXCR, applied by TCRdb to the RACE reads, yields one record per CDR3 protein. The data contain some 400,000 distinct CDR3 sequences, roughly 4.8% of them seen just once; the ten biggest clones take up under 3%. The sequencing used whole blood, collected in connection with sensitization to the hapten diphenylcyclopropenone (DPC). The receptor source for this set is a woman between 45 and 60 years old with alopecia areata. Some clones in this sample may be carry-over from other donors' samples.

This clonotype appeared a few times. The rearrangement uses TRBV29-1 and TRBJ2-7; perhaps D is TRBD1 or TRBD2 (5 bases each). Germline CDR1 and CDR2: SQVTM and ANQGSEA. Trimming took 7 bases from V and 5 from J, leaving 21 bases between them. This CDR3 spans 14 amino acids. CDR3 sequence: CSAIRRGPDDEQYF. The CDR3 DNA sequence: TGCAGCGCCATTCGTCGGGGACCCGACGACGAGCAGTACTTC.

This clonotype was recorded at least ten times. The J gene is TRBJ2-3, the V gene TRBV7-2; perhaps D is TRBD1 or TRBD2 (5 bases each). The CDR3 is made up of 15 amino acids. Looked up from germline, CDR1 is SGHTA and CDR2 is FQGNSA. The V gene lost 2 bases and the J gene lost 7 bases, with 16 bases spanning the gap. CDR3 nucleotides: TGTGCCAGCAGCTTATCCGGGACCCTGGGGAATACGCAGTATTTT. Translated, it gives CASSLSGTLGNTQYF.

The sample holds a few counts of this clonotype. The CDR3 sequence is CASSPGTEDNSPLHF. In DNA form, the CDR3 reads TGTGCCAGCAGCCCCGGGACAGAAGATAATTCACCCCTCCACTTT. J is TRBJ1-6 and V is TRBV7-8, with TRBD1 matching 7 bases. Germline values: CDR1 SGHVS, CDR2 FQNEAQ. V gave up 5 bases and J gave up 5 bases; unmatched junction bases: 6. The CDR3 totals 15 residues.

This clonotype was counted many times. The chain recombines TRBV5-1 with TRBJ2-3, with D possibly matching TRBD2 (5 bases). This CDR3 comprises 13 residues. Germline V gene data show CDR1 as SGHRS and CDR2 as YFSETQ. V gave up 2 bases and J gave up 3 bases, with 7 bases separating them. The CDR3 coding sequence is TGCGCCAGCAGCTTCGGGAAAACAGATACGCAGTATTTT. It yields the protein CASSFGKTDTQYF.

This clonotype was counted a few times. CDR3 DNA: TGCAGTGCTAGTTCTGGGTGGGGGGTTAAAATCACAGATACGCAGTATTTT. It codes for CSASSGWGVKITDTQYF. V gene TRBV20-1 combines with J gene TRBJ2-3, with TRBD2 as a possible D gene (6 bases). Germline lookup yields CDR1 DFQATT and CDR2 SNEGSKA (reference sequence). The V end was cut by 3 bases, the J end by 2 bases, with 21 bases between. The CDR3 spans 17 residues.

This clonotype was observed a few times. The chain has TRBV7-2 and TRBJ2-3; TRBD2 matches at 13 bases. This CDR3 contains 17 residues. The germline V gene has CDR1 SGHTA and CDR2 FQGNSA. J lost 7 bases, V lost 5 bases, and 12 bases had no gene match. CDR3 region: CASSPRTSGSIKNTQYF. The CDR3 bases are TGTGCCAGCAGCCCGCGGACTAGCGGGAGCATCAAGAATACGCAGTATTTT.

In its sample, this clonotype was seen a few times. The gene calls are TRBV11-2 and TRBJ2-7, with D uncertain. The CDR3 sequence is 16 residues long. V dropped 1 base and J dropped 1 base, with 14 bases sitting between them. From germline, CDR1 is SGHAT and CDR2 FQNNGV. CDR3 sequence (DNA): TGTGCCAGCAGCTTAGTGACTCCTCGGTCATCCTACGAGCAGTACTTC. Its translation is CASSLVTPRSSYEQYF. Full variable domain (rest looked up from reference TRBV11-2 and TRBJ2-7): EAGVAQSPRYKIIEKRQSVAFWCNPISGHATLYWYQQILGQGPKLLIQFQNNGVVDDSQLPKDRFSAERLKGVDSTLKIQPAKLEDSAVYLCASSLVTPRSSYEQYFGPGTRLTVT.

The rearrangement links TRBV12-3 or TRBV12-4 to TRBJ1-1, with D possibly matching TRBD1 (6 bases). Trimming removed 5 bases from V and 2 bases from J, with 18 bases in between. This CDR3 has 16 amino acids. CDR3 sequence: CASSHRQDRRNTEAFF. The CDR3 coding sequence is TGTGCCAGCAGTCACCGACAGGACCGGAGAAACACTGAAGCTTTCTTT.

This clonotype has only a few counts. This chain joins TRBV24-1 and TRBJ1-5; D call uncertain. Trimming pared 3 bases from V and 5 bases from J, leaving 16 bases between. Germline assignment: CDR1 KGHDR and CDR2 SFDVKD. The CDR3 has 16 amino acids. Here the CDR3 DNA reads TGTGCCACCAGTGATACCTCAAGGGCGCGGGATCAGCCCCAGCATTTT. Amino acids: CATSDTSRARDQPQHF.

This sequence joins TRBV10-3 and TRBJ2-2; tentatively, D is TRBD1 (7 bases). The V end lost 6 bases, the J end lost 2 bases, and 13 bases lay between the germline ends. Germline values: CDR1 ENHRY, CDR2 SYGVKD. The CDR3 runs 15 residues. In DNA form, the CDR3 reads TGTGCCATCAGAGGCGGGACAGCAAACACCGGGGAGCTGTTTTTT. Translated, it gives CAIRGGTANTGELFF.

Many counts were recorded for this clonotype. This chain uses TRBV28 with TRBJ1-5, with D possibly TRBD1 on 5 matching bases. Germline CDR1 and CDR2: MDHEN and SYDVKM. This CDR3 comprises 14 residues. Trimming removed 4 bases at V and 1 base at J, with 8 bases between. CDR3 sequence: CASSWGRSNQPQHF. In DNA, the CDR3 is TGTGCCAGCAGTTGGGGCCGGAGCAATCAGCCCCAGCATTTT.

This clonotype has ten or more counts. The chain joins TRBV13 to TRBJ2-3; 13 bases line up with TRBD2. The V gene's germline CDR1 is PRHDT and CDR2 FYEKMQ (reference sequence). The V gene end was trimmed by 4 bases and the J gene end by 4 bases; junction bases not matched to a gene: 11. The length of the CDR3 is 18 residues. The CDR3: CASSYRTSGGVRSDTQYF. The DNA for the CDR3 is TGTGCCAGCAGCTACCGGACTAGCGGGGGCGTTCGGTCAGATACGCAGTATTTT.

The table lists this clonotype with many counts. The genes are TRBV6-2 or TRBV6-3 and TRBJ1-2; 7 bases agree with TRBD1. Germline loops: CDR1 MNHEY, CDR2 SVGEGT. Trimming took 9 bases from V and 3 from J; bases not matched to a gene: 7. The CDR3 totals 13 residues. This CDR3 reads CARTGTAHYGYTF. As DNA, the CDR3 is TGTGCCAGGACGGGGACAGCTCACTATGGCTACACCTTC.

The chain combines TRBV6-2 or TRBV6-3 with TRBJ2-1; D is uncertain. Germline assignment: CDR1 MNHEY and CDR2 SVGEGT. Trimming took off 3 bases at V and 10 bases at J, with 16 bases between the two ends. The CDR3 spans 14 residues. As DNA, the CDR3 is TGTGCCAGCAGTTATTCTTGGCAAAACGGGGAGCAGTTCTTC. Protein sequence: CASSYSWQNGEQFF.

This clonotype has ten or more counts. The V gene is TRBV7-2, the J gene TRBJ1-5; D perhaps matches TRBD1 (6 bases). V lost 2 bases, J lost 8 bases, and 13 bases lay in between. Germline assignment: CDR1 SGHTA and CDR2 FQGNSA. The CDR3 has 14 residues. The CDR3, as DNA: TGTGCCAGCAGCTTAAATCAGGGGACGGAGCCCCAGCATTTT. Encoded protein: CASSLNQGTEPQHF.

The chain has TRBV30 and TRBJ2-3; a weak D match, TRBD2 (6 bases). The CDR3 has 15 residues. The germline CDR1 and CDR2 sequences are GTSNPN and SVGIG (reference sequence). Trimming pared 2 bases from V and 5 bases from J, leaving 17 bases between. The CDR3 DNA is TGTGCCTGGAGTACCGGGCGGGACCGGCTAGATACGCAGTATTTT. Amino acid sequence: CAWSTGRDRLDTQYF.

V gene TRBV7-6 combines with J gene TRBJ2-1, with 7 bases that match TRBD2. The germline V gene encodes CDR1 SGHVS and CDR2 FNYEAQ. Trimming removed 5 bases from V and 4 bases from J; junction bases left unmatched: 11. CDR3 length: 16 amino acids. Here the CDR3 reads CASSPTGLYIYNEQFF. CDR3 coding DNA: TGTGCCAGCAGCCCGACGGGACTATACATATACAATGAGCAGTTCTTC.

This clonotype was seen only a few times. The V call is TRBV2, the J call TRBJ2-7; 7 bases fit TRBD1. This CDR3 comprises 10 residues. Germline CDR1 reads SNHLY; CDR2 reads FYNNEI. Losses at the gene ends were 9 bases for V and 8 bases for J; bases not matched to a gene: 4. The CDR3 here is CASAGGQQYF. The CDR3 region has the DNA TGTGCCAGTGCAGGGGGACAGCAGTACTTC.

This clonotype was observed a handful of times. The chain combines TRBV19 with TRBJ2-4, with TRBD2 matching 7 bases. The CDR3 consists of 16 residues. The J segment lost 5 bases and the V segment lost 4 bases, leaving 11 bases of the junction unmatched. Germline V gene data show CDR1 as LNHDA and CDR2 as SQIVND (reference sequence). CDR3 nucleotide sequence: TGTGCCAGTAGTACGCAGCGGGGCTTGCGCCAAAACATTCAGTACTTC. Amino acid sequence: CASSTQRGLRQNIQYF.

This clonotype was counted ten times or more. This chain joins TRBV10-3 and TRBJ2-3; unclear D gene. This CDR3 is 11 amino acids long. Trimming removed 4 bases from V and 4 bases from J, with 3 bases in between. The germline V gene has CDR1 ENHRY and CDR2 SYGVKD. CDR3 region: CAISGADTQYF. In nucleotides, the CDR3 is TGTGCCATCAGTGGGGCAGATACGCAGTATTTT.

This clonotype was seen at least ten times. The chain joins TRBV28 to TRBJ2-3; D call uncertain. The CDR3 runs to 13 residues. Germline loops: CDR1 MDHEN, CDR2 SYDVKM. The V end was cut by 4 bases, the J end by 1 base, with 6 bases between. CDR3 protein: CASSSPGTDTQYF. The CDR3 coding sequence is TGTGCCAGCAGTTCTCCGGGCACAGATACGCAGTATTTT.

This clonotype showed up many times. A read error is likely, as this CDR3 ends without the conserved phenylalanine or tryptophan. The DNA is omitted, as the CDR3 cannot be located on it reliably, and the CDR3 follows TCRdb's listing. V gene TRBV25-1 combines with J gene TRBJ2-7. Germline CDR1 is MGHDK and CDR2 is SYGVNS. The CDR3 has 9 amino acids, counting both end residues. Here the CDR3 reads CASSDRRIL.

This clonotype has ten or more counts. The chain links TRBV10-3 to TRBJ2-3; no definite D call. V lost 8 bases to trimming and J lost 0 bases, with 3 bases between them. Germline V CDR1 and CDR2: ENHRY, SYGVKD. This CDR3 has 11 residues. CDR3 coding DNA: TGTGCCATCTTGAGCACAGATACGCAGTATTTT. It specifies CAILSTDTQYF.

This clonotype came up many times. V is TRBV10-3 and J is TRBJ2-7; D not resolved. The germline V gene has CDR1 ENHRY and CDR2 SYGVKD. Trimming removed 5 bases at V and 3 bases at J, with 8 bases between. The CDR3 runs 12 residues. The CDR3 here is CAISSRNYEQYF. The CDR3 nucleotides read TGTGCCATCAGTTCAAGAAACTACGAGCAGTACTTC.

This clonotype was picked up a small number of times. The chain recombines TRBV29-1 with TRBJ2-7, with a possible D match to TRBD1 (5 bases). The germline CDR1 and CDR2 sequences are SQVTM and ANQGSEA. The CDR3 spans 12 residues. V was pared by 6 bases and J by 7 bases, with 16 bases between. The DNA for the CDR3 is TGCAGCGTCCCAACAGAAAAGGGGGAGCAGTACTTC. Protein product: CSVPTEKGEQYF.

This clonotype came up many times. V gene TRBV27 combines with J gene TRBJ1-5, with TRBD1 identical over 10 bases. The CDR3 extends over 14 amino acids. Unmatched junction bases numbered 4, after V lost 5 bases and J lost 6 bases. CDR1 and CDR2 (germline): MNHEY, SMNVEV (reference sequence). This chain's CDR3 is CASSGTGVGQPQHF. The CDR3 DNA follows: TGTGCCAGCAGTGGGACAGGGGTAGGTCAGCCCCAGCATTTT.

At least ten counts were recorded for this clonotype. This sequence joins TRBV6-5 and TRBJ2-3; D may be TRBD2 (6 bases). Germline V lookup: CDR1 MNHEY, CDR2 SVGAGI. CDR3 size: 16 residues. V was clipped by 2 bases and J by 0 bases, with 12 bases between them. CDR3 in amino acids: CASSYTGVTSTDTQYF. CDR3 in DNA: TGTGCCAGCAGTTACACGGGAGTAACTAGCACAGATACGCAGTATTTT.

Comment on this clonotype: A read error may be the cause here, since a much bigger clone is one base away. This chain joins TRBV20-1 and TRBJ2-7; 7 nucleotides line up with TRBD2. This CDR3 has 15 amino acids. Per germline, CDR1 DFQATT and CDR2 SNEGSKA (reference sequence). The CDR3 loop reads CGARDRSAGTYEQYF. The CDR3 nucleotides are TGCGGTGCTAGAGATCGGTCAGCGGGAACATACGAGCAGTACTTC.

The J gene is TRBJ2-7, the V gene TRBV5-1; TRBD2 matches 10 bases. Germline values: CDR1 SGHRS, CDR2 YFSETQ. V lost 4 bases, J lost 5 bases, and 9 bases stayed unmatched. The CDR3 is 15 residues long. CDR3 protein: CASSHSGGSANEQYF. The DNA for the CDR3 is TGCGCCAGCAGCCATAGCGGGGGGTCAGCTAACGAGCAGTACTTC.

The sample holds a few counts of this clonotype. The CDR3 sequence: CASSVTGREAFF. The DNA for the CDR3 is TGTGCCAGCTCAGTGACAGGGCGTGAAGCTTTCTTT. The gene calls are TRBV18 and TRBJ1-1; 7 bases agree with TRBD1. CDR1 is KGHSH, CDR2 LQKENI, per germline. The junction had 4 bases not matched to a gene; V was cut back by 5 bases and J by 7 bases. This CDR3 region has 12 residues.